Ten or more counts support the clone carrying this TCR beta chain. This entry belongs to a study of regulatory T cells in long-lasting Graves disease. Whole-study context: More than 5 years of antithyroid drugs with positive TSH receptor antibodies defined persistent Graves' disease.

There are 15 residues in the CDR3. The germline V gene has CDR1 SNHLY and CDR2 FYNNEI. J was trimmed by 5 bases and V by 5 bases; bases with no gene match: 10. Assembly of TCR beta libraries relied on iRepertoire HTBI primers together with Arm-PCR of CDR3 regions. Each CDR3 protein gets one entry after TCRdb re-called the multiplex PCR reads with MiXCR. The sample holds some 450,000 distinct CDR3 sequences; 23% are singletons and the top ten take about a quarter. The sample's time point: persistent/refractory GD, antithyroid drugs over 5 years with positive TRAb. The TCR library was made from RNA extracted from PBMCs.

The input for sequencing was peripheral blood mononuclear cells (PBMCs), taken when the disease was refractory, from a patient treated with antithyroid drugs. The chain couples TRBV2 to TRBJ2-7; 9 bases align to TRBD1. The sequence was collected from a female donor with Graves disease. CDR3 sequence: CASSLGGQGSHEQYF. CDR3 DNA: TGTGCCAGCAGTCTAGGGGGACAGGGAAGCCACGAGCAGTACTTC.